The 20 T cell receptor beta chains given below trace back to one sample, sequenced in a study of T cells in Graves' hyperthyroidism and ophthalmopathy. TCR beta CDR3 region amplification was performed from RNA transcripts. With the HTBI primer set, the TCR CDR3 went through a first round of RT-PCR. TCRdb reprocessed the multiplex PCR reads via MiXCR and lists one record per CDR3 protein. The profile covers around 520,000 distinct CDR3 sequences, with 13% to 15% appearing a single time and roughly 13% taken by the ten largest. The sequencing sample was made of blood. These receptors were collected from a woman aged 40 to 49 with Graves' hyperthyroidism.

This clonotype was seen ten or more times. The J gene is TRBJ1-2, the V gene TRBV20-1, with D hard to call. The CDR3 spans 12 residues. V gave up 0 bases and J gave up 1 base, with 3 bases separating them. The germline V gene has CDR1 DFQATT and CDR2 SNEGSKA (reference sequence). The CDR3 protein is CSARDINYGYTF. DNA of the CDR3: TGCAGTGCTAGAGACATTAACTATGGCTACACCTTC.

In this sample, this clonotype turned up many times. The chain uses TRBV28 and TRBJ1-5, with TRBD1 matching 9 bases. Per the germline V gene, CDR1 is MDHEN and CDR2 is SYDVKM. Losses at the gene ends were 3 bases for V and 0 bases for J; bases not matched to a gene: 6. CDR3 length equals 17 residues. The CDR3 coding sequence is TGTGCCAGCAGTTTGGGACAGGGTAAAGATAGCAATCAGCCCCAGCATTTT. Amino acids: CASSLGQGKDSNQPQHF. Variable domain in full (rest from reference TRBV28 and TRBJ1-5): DVKVTQSSRYLVKRTGEKVFLECVQDMDHENMFWYRQDPGLGLRLIYFSYDVKMKEKGDIPEGYSVSREKKERFSLILESASTNQTSMYLCASSLGQGKDSNQPQHFGDGTRLSIL.

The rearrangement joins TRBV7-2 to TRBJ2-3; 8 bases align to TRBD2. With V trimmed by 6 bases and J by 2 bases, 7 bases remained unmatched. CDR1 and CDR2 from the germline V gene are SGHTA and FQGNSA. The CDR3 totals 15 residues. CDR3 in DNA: TGTGCCAGCAGTAGAAGCGGGAGTCCCACAGATACGCAGTATTTT. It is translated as CASSRSGSPTDTQYF. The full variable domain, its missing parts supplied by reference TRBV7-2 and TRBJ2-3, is GAGVSQSPSNKVTEKGKDVELRCDPISGHTALYWYRQSLGQGLEFLIYFQGNSAPDKSGLPSDRFSAERTGGSVSTLTIQRTQQEDSAVYLCASSRSGSPTDTQYFGPGTRLTVL.

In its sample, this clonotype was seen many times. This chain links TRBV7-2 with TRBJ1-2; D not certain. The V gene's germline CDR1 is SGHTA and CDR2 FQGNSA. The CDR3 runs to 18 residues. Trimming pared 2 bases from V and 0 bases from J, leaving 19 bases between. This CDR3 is CASSLIGGLGSTNYGYTF. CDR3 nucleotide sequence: TGTGCCAGCAGCTTAATCGGCGGCCTCGGCAGCACTAACTATGGCTACACCTTC.

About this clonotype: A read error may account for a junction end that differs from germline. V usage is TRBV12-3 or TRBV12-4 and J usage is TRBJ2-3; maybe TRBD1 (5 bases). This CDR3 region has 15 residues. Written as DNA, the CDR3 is TGCGCCAGCAGTTCCTGGACAAGGCGCGTAGATGCGCAGTATTTT. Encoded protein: CASSSWTRRVDAQYF.

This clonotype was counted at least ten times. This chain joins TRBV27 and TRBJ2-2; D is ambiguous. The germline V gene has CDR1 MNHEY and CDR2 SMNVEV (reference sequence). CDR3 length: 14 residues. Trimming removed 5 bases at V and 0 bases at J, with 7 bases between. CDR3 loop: CASSILANTGELFF. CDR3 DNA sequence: TGTGCCAGCAGTATTTTAGCGAACACCGGGGAGCTGTTTTTT.

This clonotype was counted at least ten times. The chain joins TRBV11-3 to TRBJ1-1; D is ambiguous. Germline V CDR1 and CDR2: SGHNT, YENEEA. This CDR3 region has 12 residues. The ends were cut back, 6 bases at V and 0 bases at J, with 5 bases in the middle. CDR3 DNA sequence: TGTGCCAGCAGAACGTTGAACACTGAAGCTTTCTTT. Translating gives CASRTLNTEAFF.

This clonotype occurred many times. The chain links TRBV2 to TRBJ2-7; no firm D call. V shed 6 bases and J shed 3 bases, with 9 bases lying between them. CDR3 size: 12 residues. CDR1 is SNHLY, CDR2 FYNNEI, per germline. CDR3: CASRVTRYEQYF. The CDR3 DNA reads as TGTGCCAGCAGGGTGACGCGCTACGAGCAGTACTTC.

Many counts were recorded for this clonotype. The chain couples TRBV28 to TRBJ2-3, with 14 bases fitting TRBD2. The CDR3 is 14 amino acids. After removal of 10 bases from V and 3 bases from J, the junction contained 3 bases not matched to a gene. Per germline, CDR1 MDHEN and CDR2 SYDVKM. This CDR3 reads CATGTSGSTDTQYF. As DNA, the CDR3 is TGTGCCACCGGGACTAGCGGGAGTACAGATACGCAGTATTTT.

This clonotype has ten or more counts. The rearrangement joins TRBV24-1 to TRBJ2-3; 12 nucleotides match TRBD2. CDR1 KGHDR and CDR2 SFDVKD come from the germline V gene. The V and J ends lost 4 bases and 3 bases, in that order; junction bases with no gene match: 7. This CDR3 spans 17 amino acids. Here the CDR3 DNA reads TGTGCCACCAGTGACCCGGGGACTAGCGGGTTGACAGATACGCAGTATTTT. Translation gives CATSDPGTSGLTDTQYF.

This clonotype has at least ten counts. This CDR3 is CASSPRSILNTGELFF. In DNA, the CDR3 is TGTGCCAGCAGCCCCCGTAGTATACTGAACACCGGGGAGCTGTTTTTT. The chain is built from TRBV7-8 and TRBJ2-2; no reliable D call. The germline gives CDR1 SGHVS, CDR2 FQNEAQ. This CDR3 is built from 16 residues. V lost 5 bases and J lost 1, with 14 bases in between. The complete variable domain, with remaining parts taken from reference TRBV7-8 and TRBJ2-2, reads GAGVSQSPRYKVAKRGQDVALRCDPISGHVSLFWYQQALGQGPEFLTYFQNEAQLDKSGLPSDRFFAERPEGSVSTLKIQRTQQEDSAVYLCASSPRSILNTGELFFGEGSRLTVL.

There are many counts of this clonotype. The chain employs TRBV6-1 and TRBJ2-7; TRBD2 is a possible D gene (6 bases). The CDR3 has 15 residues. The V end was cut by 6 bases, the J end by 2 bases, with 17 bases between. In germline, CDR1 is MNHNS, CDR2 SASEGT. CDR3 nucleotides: TGTGCCAGCAGCGATGGGCGGGGCGGTACCTACGAGCAGTACTTC. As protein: CASSDGRGGTYEQYF.

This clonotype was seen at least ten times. The CDR3 sequence: CASSGERDRYYEQYF. The CDR3 bases are TGCGCCAGCAGCGGAGAACGGGACAGGTACTACGAGCAGTACTTC. The chain joins TRBV5-1 to TRBJ2-7, with 8 bases matching TRBD1. Germline CDR1 reads SGHRS; CDR2 reads YFSETQ. The CDR3 has 15 residues. The J segment lost 3 bases and the V segment lost 4 bases, leaving 9 bases of the junction unmatched.

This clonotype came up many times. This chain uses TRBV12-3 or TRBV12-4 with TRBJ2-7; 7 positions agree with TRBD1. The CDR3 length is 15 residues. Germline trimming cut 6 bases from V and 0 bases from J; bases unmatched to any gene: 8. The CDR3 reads CASRPAGTVSYEQYF. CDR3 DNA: TGTGCCAGCAGACCCGCCGGGACAGTCTCCTACGAGCAGTACTTC.

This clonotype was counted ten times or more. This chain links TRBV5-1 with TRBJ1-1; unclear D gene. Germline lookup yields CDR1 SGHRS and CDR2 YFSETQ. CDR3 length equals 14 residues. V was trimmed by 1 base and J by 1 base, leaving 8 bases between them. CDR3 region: CASSLSWENTEAFF. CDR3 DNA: TGCGCCAGCAGCTTGAGTTGGGAGAACACTGAAGCTTTCTTT.

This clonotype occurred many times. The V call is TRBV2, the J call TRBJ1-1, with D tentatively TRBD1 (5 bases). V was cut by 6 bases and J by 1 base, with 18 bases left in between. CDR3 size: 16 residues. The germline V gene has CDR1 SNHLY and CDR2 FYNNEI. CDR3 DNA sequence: TGTGCCAGCAGCGACGCAGGGCTAAGGAAGAACACTGAAGCTTTCTTT. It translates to CASSDAGLRKNTEAFF. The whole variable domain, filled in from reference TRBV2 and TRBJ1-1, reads EPEVTQTPSHQVTQMGQEVILRCVPISNHLYFYWYRQILGQKVEFLVSFYNNEISEKSEIFDDQFSVERPDGSNFTLKIRSTKLEDSAMYFCASSDAGLRKNTEAFFGQGTRLTVV.

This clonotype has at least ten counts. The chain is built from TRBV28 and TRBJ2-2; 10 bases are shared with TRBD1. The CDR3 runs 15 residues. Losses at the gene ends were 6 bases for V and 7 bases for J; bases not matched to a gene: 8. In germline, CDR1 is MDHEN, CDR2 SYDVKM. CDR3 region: CASRTGQGSVGELFF. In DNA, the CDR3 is TGTGCCAGCAGGACGGGACAGGGGTCAGTCGGGGAGCTGTTTTTT. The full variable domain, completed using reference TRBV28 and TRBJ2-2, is DVKVTQSSRYLVKRTGEKVFLECVQDMDHENMFWYRQDPGLGLRLIYFSYDVKMKEKGDIPEGYSVSREKKERFSLILESASTNQTSMYLCASRTGQGSVGELFFGEGSRLTVL.

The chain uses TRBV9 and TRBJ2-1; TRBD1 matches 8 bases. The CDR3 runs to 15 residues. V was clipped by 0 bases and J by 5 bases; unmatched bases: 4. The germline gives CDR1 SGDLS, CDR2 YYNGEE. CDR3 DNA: TGTGCCAGCAGCGTAGGACAGGGGTCCCACAATGAGCAGTTCTTC. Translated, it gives CASSVGQGSHNEQFF.

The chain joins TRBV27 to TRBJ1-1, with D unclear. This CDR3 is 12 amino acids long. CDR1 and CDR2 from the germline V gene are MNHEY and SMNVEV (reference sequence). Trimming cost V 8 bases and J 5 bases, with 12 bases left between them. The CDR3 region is CASGWAGTEAFF. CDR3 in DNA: TGTGCCAGCGGTTGGGCGGGGACTGAAGCTTTCTTT.

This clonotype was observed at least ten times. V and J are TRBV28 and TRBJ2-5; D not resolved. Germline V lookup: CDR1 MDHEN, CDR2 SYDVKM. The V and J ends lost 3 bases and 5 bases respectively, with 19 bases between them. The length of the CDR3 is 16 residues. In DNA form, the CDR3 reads TGTGCCAGCAGTTTTTCCCCGAAGACCAGTTGGGAGACCCAGTACTTC. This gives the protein CASSFSPKTSWETQYF.